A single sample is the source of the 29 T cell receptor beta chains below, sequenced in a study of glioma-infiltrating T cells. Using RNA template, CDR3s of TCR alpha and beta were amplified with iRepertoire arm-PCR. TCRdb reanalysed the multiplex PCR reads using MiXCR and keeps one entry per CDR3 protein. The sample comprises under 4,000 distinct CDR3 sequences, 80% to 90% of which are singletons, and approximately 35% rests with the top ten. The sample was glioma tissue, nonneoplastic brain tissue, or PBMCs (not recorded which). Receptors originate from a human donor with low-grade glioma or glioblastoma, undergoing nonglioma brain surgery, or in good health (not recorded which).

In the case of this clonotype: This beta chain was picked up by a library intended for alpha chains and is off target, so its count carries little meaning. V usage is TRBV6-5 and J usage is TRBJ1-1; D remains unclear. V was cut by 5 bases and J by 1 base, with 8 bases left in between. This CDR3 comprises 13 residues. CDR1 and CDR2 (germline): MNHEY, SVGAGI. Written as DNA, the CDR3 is TGTGCCAGCAGTGAAAACAGGAACACTGAAGCTTTCTTT. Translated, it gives CASSENRNTEAFF.

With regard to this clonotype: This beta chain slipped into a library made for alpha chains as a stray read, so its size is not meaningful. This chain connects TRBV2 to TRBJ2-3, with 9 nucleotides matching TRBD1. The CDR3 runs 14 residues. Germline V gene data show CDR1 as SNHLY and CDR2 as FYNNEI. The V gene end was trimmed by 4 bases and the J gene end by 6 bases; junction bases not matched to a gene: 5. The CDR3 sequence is CASSADRGGDTQYF. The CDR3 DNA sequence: TGTGCCAGCAGTGCGGACAGGGGAGGGGATACGCAGTATTTT.

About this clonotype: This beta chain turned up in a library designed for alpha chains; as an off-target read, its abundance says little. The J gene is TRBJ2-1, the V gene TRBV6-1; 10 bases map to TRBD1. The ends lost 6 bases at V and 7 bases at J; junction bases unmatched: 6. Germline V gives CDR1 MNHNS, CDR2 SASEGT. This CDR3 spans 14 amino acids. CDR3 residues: CASRKPGQGNEQFF. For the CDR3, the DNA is TGTGCCAGCAGGAAACCGGGACAGGGGAATGAGCAGTTCTTC.

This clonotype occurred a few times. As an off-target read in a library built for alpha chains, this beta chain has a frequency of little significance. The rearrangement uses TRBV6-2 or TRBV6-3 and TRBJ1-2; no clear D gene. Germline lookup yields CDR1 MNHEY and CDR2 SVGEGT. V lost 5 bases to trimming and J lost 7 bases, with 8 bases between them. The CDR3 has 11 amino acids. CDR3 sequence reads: CASSPPPGYTF. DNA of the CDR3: TGTGCCAGCAGTCCCCCCCCTGGCTACACCTTC.

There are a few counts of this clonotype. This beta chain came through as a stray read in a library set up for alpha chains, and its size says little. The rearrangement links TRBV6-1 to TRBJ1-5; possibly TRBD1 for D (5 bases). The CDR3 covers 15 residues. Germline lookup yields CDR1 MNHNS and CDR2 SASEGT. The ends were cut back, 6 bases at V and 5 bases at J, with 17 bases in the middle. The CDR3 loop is CASSPWRTRDQPQHF. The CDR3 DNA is TGTGCCAGCAGCCCCTGGAGGACAAGGGATCAGCCCCAGCATTTT.

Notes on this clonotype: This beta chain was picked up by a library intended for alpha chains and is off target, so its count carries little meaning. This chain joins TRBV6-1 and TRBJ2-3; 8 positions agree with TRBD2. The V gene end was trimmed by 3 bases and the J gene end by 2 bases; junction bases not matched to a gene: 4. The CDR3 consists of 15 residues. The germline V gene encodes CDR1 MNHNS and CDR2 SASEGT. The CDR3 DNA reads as TGTGCCAGCAGTGACAGCGGGGGTTACACAGATACGCAGTATTTT. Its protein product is CASSDSGGYTDTQYF.

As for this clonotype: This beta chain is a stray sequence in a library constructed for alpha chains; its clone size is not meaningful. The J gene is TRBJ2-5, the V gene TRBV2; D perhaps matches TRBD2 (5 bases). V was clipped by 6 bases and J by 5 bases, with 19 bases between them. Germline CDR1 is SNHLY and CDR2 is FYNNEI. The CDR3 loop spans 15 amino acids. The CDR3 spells CASRDGAAKIETQYF. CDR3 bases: TGTGCCAGCAGAGACGGAGCGGCCAAAATCGAGACCCAGTACTTC.

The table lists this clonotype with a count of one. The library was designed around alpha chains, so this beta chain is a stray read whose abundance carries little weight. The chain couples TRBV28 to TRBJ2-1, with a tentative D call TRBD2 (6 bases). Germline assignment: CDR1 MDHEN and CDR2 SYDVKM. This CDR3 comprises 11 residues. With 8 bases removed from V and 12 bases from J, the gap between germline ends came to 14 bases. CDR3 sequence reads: CASASGRWQFF. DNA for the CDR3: TGTGCCAGCGCTTCGGGGAGGTGGCAGTTCTTC. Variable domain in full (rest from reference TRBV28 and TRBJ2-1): DVKVTQSSRYLVKRTGEKVFLECVQDMDHENMFWYRQDPGLGLRLIYFSYDVKMKEKGDIPEGYSVSREKKERFSLILESASTNQTSMYLCASASGRWQFFGPGTRLTVL.

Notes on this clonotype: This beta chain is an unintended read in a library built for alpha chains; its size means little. For the CDR3, the DNA is TGTGCCAGCAGTTCAGGGGGACTAGGAAACATTCAGTACTTC. It translates to CASSSGGLGNIQYF. This sequence joins TRBV6-5 and TRBJ2-4, with D tentatively TRBD2 (8 bases). Germline V gives CDR1 MNHEY, CDR2 SVGAGI. V was trimmed by 4 bases and J by 6 bases, leaving 13 bases between them. The CDR3 consists of 14 residues.

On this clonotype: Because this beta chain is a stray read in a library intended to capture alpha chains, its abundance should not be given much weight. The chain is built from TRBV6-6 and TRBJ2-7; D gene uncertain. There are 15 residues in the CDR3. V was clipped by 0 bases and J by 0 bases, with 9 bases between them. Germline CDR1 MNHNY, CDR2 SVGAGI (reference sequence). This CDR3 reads CASSYSGPNSYEQYF. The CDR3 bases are TGTGCCAGCAGTTACTCAGGTCCAAACTCCTACGAGCAGTACTTC.

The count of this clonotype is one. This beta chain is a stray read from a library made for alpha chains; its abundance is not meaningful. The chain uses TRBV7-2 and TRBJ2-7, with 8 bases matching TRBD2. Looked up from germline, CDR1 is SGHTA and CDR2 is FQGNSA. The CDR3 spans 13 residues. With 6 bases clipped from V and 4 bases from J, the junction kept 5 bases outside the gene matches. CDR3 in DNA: TGTGCCAGCAGTCGGACTAGCAGTTACGAGCAGTACTTC. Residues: CASSRTSSYEQYF.

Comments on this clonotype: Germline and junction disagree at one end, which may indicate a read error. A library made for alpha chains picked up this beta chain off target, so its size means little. The CDR3 protein is CASSDTPFSGNTVYF. CDR3 DNA: TGTGCCAGCAGTGACACACCTTTCTCTGGAAACACCGTATATTTT. The chain links TRBV6-2 or TRBV6-3 to TRBJ1-3; D gene ambiguous. This CDR3 has 15 residues. Germline loops: CDR1 MNHEY, CDR2 SVGEGT.

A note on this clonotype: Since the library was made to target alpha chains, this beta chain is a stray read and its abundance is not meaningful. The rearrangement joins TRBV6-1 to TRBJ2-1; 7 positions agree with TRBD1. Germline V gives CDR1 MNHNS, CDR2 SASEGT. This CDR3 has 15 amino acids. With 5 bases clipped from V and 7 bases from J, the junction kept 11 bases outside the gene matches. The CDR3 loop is CASSLRRQGWNEQFF. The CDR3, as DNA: TGTGCCAGCAGTCTACGAAGACAGGGTTGGAATGAGCAGTTCTTC.

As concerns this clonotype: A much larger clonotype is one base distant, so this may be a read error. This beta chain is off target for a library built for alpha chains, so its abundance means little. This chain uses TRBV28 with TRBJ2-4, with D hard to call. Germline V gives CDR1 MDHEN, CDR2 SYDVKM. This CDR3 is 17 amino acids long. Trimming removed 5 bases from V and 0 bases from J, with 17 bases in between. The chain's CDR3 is CASSTQRSGLAKNIQYF. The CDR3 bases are TGTGCCAGCAGTACTCAACGGTCAGGATTAGCCAAAAACATTCAGTACTTC.

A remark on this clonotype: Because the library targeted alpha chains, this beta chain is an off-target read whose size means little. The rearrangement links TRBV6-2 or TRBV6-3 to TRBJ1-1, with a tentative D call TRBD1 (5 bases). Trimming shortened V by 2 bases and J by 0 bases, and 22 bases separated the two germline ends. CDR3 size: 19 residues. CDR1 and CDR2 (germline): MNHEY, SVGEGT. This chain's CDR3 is CASSYPAGTISRLNTEAFF. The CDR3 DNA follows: TGTGCCAGCAGTTACCCCGCCGGGACCATAAGTCGCCTGAACACTGAAGCTTTCTTT.

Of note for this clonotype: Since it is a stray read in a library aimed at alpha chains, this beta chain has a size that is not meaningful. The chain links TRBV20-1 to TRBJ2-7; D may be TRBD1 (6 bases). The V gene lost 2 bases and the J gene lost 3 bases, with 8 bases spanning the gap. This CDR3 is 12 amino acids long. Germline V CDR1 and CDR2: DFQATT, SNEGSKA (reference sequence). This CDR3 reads CSARPDSYEQYF. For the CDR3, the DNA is TGCAGTGCTAGACCGGACAGCTACGAGCAGTACTTC.

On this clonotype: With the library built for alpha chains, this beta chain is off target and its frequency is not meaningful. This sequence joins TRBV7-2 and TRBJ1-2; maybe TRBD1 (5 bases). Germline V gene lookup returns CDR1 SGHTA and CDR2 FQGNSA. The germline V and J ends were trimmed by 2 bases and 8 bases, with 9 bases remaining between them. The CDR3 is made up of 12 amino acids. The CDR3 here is CASSLLRGGYTF. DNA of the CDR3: TGTGCCAGCAGCTTATTAAGGGGCGGCTACACCTTC.

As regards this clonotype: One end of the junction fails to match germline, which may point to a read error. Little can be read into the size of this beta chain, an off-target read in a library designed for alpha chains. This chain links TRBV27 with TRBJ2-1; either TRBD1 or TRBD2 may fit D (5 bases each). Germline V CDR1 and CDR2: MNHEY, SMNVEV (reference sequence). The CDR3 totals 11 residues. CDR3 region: CASSRAGTVYF. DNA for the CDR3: TGTGCCAGCAGTCGTGCCGGGACGGTCTATTTC.

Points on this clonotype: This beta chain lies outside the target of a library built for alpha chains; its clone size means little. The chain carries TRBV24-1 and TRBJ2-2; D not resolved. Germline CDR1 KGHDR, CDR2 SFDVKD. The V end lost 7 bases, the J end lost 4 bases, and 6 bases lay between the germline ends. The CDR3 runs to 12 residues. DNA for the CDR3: TGTGCCACCAGATCGGCCACCGGGGAGCTGTTTTTT. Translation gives CATRSATGELFF.

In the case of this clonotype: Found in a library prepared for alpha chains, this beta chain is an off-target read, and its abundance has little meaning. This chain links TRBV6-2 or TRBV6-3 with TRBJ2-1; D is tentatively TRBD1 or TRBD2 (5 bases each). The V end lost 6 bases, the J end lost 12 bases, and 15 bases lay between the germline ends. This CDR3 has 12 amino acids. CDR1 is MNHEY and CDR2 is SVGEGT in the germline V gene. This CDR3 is CASSSRDLTQFF. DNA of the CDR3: TGTGCCAGCAGCTCCAGGGACCTTACGCAGTTCTTC.

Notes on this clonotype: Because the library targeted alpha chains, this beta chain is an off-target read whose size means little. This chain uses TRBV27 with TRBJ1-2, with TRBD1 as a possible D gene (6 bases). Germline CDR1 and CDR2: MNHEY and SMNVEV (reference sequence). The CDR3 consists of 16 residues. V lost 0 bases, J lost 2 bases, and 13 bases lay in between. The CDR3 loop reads CASSLSSGAINYGYTF. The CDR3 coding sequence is TGTGCCAGCAGTTTATCTTCAGGGGCGATAAACTATGGCTACACCTTC.

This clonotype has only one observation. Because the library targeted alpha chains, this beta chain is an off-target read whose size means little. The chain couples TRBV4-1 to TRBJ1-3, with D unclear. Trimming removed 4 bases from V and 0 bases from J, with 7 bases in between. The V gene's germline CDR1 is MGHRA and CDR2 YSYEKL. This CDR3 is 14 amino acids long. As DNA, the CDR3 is TGCGCCAGCAGCCTAGCACGCTCTGGAAACACCATATATTTT. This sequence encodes CASSLARSGNTIYF.

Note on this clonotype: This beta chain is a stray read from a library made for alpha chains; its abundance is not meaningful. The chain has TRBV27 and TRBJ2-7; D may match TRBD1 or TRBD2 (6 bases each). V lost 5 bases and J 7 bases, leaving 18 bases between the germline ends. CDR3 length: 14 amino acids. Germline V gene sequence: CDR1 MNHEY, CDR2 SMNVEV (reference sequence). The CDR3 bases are TGTGCCAGCAGTCAAAGGGGGGCGGACGGAGAGCAGTACTTC. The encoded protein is CASSQRGADGEQYF.

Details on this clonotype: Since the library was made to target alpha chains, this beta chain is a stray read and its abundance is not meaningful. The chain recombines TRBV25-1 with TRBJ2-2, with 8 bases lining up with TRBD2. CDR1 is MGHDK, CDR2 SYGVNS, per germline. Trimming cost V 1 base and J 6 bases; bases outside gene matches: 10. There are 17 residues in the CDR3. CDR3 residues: CASSESTSAPLSGELFF. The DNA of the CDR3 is TGTGCCAGCAGTGAATCGACTAGCGCCCCGCTGTCCGGGGAGCTGTTTTTT.

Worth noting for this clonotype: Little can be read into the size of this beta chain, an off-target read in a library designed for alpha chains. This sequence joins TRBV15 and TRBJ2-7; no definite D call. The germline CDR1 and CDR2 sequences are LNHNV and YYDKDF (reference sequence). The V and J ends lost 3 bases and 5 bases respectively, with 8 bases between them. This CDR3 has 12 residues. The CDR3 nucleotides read TGTGCCACCAGCAGTCTAGGACACGAGCAGTACTTC. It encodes CATSSLGHEQYF.

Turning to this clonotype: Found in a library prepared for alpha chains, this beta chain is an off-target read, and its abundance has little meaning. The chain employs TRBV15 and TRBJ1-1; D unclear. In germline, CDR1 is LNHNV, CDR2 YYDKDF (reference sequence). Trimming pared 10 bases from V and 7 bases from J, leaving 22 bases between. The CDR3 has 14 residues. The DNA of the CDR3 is TGTGCCAGCAGTGAAACTCGACTAGGGTATGAAGCTTTCTTT. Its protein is CASSETRLGYEAFF.

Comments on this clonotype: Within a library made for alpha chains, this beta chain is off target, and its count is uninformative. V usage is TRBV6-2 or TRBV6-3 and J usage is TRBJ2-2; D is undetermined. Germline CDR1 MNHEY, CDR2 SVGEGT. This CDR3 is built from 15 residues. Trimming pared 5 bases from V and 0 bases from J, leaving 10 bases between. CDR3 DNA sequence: TGTGCCAGCAGTGTGGCTACCGCGAACACCGGGGAGCTGTTTTTT. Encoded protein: CASSVATANTGELFF.

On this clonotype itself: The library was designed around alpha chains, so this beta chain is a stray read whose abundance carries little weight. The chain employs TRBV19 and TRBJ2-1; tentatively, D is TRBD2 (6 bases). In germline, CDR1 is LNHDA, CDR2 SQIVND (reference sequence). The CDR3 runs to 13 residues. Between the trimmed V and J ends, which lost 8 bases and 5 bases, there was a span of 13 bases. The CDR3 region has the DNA TGTGCCAGTGGACCCACTAGCAACAATGAGCAGTTCTTC. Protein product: CASGPTSNNEQFF.

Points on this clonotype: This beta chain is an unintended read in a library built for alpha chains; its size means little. This CDR3 reads CASSESFYGYTF. CDR3 nucleotide sequence: TGCGCCAGCTCCGAGAGCTTCTATGGCTACACCTTC. The rearrangement links TRBV10-1 to TRBJ1-2; D is unresolved. The germline CDR1 and CDR2 sequences are WNHNN and SYGVQD (reference sequence). The CDR3 has 12 residues. V lost 8 bases, J lost 4 bases, and 11 bases lay in between.